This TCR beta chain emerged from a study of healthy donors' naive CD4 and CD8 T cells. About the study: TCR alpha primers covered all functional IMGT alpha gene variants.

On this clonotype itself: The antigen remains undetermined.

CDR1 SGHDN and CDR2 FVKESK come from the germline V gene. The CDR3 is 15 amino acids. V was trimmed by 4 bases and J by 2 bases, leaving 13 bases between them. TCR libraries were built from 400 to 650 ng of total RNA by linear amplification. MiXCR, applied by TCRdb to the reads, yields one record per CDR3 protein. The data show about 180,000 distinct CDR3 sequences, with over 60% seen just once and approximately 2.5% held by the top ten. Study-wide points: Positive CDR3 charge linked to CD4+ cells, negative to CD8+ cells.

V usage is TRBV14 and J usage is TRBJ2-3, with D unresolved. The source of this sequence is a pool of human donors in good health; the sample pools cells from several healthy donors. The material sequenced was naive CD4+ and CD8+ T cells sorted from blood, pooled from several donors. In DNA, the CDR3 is TGTGCCAGCAGCCCTATCGACTTCCACACAGATACGCAGTATTTT. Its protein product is CASSPIDFHTDTQYF.